The clone carrying this T cell receptor (beta chain) was counted a single time. Antigen unknown. This entry comes from a study of beta chain features in type 1 diabetes. Via CD45RO/CCR7/CD25/CD127/CD95/CD27, cells of the CD4+ naive, central memory, regulatory and stem cell-like memory subsets were sorted. cDNA synthesis used the whole RNA isolate, giving expressed TCRB sequences. Assay: immunoSEQ multiplex PCR; the TCRdb copy retains only in-frame clones and omits some. The data hold about 450,000 clones, with more than 9.5% observed a single time. Study conclusions and caveats: Type 1 diabetes patients had TCRB CDR3s that were shorter (moderately but significantly so) in all four CD4+ subsets. In comparison with healthy donors, patients had naive, central memory and Treg TCRB repertoires that appeared more similar.

CDR3 length: 16 amino acids. Unmatched junction bases numbered 10, after V lost 0 bases and J lost 4 bases. Germline V gene data show CDR1 as GTSNPN and CDR2 as SVGIG (reference sequence). This TCR was sampled from a woman aged 18 to 35 in good health. The sample comprised naive CD4+ T cells from blood. This chain uses TRBV30 with TRBJ2-7, with 9 positions matching TRBD1. The CDR3 loop is CAWSVNVGTGFYEQYF. CDR3 nucleotide sequence: TGTGCCTGGAGTGTAAATGTAGGGACAGGGTTTTACGAGCAGTACTTC.